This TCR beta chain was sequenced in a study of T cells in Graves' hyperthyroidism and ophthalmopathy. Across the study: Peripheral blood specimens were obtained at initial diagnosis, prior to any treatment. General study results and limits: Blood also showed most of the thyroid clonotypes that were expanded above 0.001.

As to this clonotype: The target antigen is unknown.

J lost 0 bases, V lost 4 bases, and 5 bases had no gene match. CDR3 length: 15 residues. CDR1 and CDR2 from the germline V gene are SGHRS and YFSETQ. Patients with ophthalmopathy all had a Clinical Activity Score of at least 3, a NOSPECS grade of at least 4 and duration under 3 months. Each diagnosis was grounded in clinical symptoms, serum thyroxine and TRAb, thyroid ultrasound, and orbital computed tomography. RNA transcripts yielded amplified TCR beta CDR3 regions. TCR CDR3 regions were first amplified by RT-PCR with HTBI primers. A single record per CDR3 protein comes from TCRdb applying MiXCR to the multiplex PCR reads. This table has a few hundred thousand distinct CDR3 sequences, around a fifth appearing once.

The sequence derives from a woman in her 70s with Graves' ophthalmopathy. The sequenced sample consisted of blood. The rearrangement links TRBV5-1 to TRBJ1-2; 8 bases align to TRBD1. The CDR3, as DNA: TGCGCCAGCAGCCTTCGACAGGGGACTAACTATGGCTACACCTTC. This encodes CASSLRQGTNYGYTF.